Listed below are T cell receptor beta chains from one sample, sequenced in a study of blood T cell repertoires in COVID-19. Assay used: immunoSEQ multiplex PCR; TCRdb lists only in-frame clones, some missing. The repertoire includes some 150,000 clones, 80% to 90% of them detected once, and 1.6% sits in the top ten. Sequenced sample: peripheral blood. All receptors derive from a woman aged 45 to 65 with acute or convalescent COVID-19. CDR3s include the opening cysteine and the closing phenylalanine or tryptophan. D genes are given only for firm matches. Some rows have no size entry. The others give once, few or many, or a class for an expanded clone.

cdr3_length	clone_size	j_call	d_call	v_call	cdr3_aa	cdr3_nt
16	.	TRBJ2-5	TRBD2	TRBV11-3	CASSLAGRGRQETQYF	TGTGCCAGCAGCTTAGCAGGGCGGGGGAGACAAGAGACCCAGTACTTC
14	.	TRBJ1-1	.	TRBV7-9	CASSSDGGRTEAFF	TGTGCCAGCAGCTCTGACGGGGGGCGCACTGAAGCTTTCTTT
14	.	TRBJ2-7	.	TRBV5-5	CASSLFKGAYEQYF	TGTGCCAGCAGCTTGTTTAAAGGGGCCTACGAGCAGTACTTC
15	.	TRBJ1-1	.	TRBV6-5	CASSLQGAKNTEAFF	TGTGCCAGCAGTCTACAAGGGGCGAAGAACACTGAAGCTTTCTTT
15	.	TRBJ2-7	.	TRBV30	CAWRAAGAGSYEQYF	TGTGCCTGGAGAGCCGCAGGGGCGGGTTCCTACGAGCAGTACTTC
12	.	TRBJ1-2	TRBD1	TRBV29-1	CSAKAGGNGYTF	TGCAGCGCGAAGGCAGGGGGCAATGGCTACACCTTC
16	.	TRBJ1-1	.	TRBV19	CASSIGQRRRDTEAFF	TGTGCCAGTAGTATAGGTCAGCGGCGTAGGGACACTGAAGCTTTCTTT
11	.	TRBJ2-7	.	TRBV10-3	CAISDAYEQYF	TGTGCCATCAGTGATGCGTACGAGCAGTACTTC
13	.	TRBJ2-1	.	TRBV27	CASSLTRANEQFF	TGTGCCAGCAGTCTCACTAGAGCCAATGAGCAGTTCTTC
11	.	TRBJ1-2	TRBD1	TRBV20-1	CSASRGPGYTF	TGCAGTGCTAGCAGGGGGCCCGGCTACACCTTC
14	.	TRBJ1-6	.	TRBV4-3	CASSQVQGTSPLHF	TGCGCCAGCAGCCAAGTTCAGGGGACTTCACCCCTCCACTTT
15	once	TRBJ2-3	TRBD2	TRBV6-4	CASRPLAGGGDTQYF	TGTGCCAGCAGGCCTCTAGCGGGGGGAGGAGATACGCAGTATTTT
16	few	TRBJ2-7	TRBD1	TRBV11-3	CASSLSSTTGVYEQYF	TGTGCCAGCAGCTTATCCTCCACGACAGGGGTCTACGAGCAGTACTTC
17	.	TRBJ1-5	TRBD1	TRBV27	CASSHVGTAESNQPQHF	TGTGCCAGCAGTCACGTGGGGACAGCGGAGTCCAATCAGCCCCAGCATTTT
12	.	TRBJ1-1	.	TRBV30	CAWTKGGTEAFF	TGTGCCTGGACCAAAGGGGGCACTGAAGCTTTCTTT
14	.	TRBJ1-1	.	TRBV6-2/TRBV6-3	CASSERQDWTEAFF	TGTGCCAGCAGTGAGCGACAGGATTGGACTGAAGCTTTCTTT
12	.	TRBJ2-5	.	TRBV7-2	CASSRQSESQYF	TGTGCCAGCAGCCGCCAATCGGAGTCCCAGTACTTC
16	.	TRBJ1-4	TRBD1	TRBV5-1	CASSLGAGQGVEKLFF	TGCGCCAGCAGCTTGGGAGCGGGACAGGGCGTTGAAAAACTGTTTTTT
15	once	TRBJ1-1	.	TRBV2	CASTQRPGGNTEAFF	TGTGCCAGCACCCAAAGGCCCGGCGGGAACACTGAAGCTTTCTTT
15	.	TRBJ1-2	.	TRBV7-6	CASSFRTDSNYGYTF	TGTGCCAGCAGCTTCCGGACAGACTCTAACTATGGCTACACCTTC
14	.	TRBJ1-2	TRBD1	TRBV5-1	CASSSPQGAQGYTF	TGCGCCAGCAGCTCCCCCCAGGGGGCGCAGGGCTACACCTTC
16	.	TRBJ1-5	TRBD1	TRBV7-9	CASSFSDRPVNQPQHF	TGTGCCAGCAGCTTCTCGGACAGGCCGGTTAATCAGCCCCAGCATTTT
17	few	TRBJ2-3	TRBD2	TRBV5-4	CASSLGPERGITDTQYF	TGTGCCAGCAGCTTGGGGCCAGAGCGGGGGATAACAGATACGCAGTATTTT